The 12 T cell receptor beta chains presented below share a single source sample, sequenced in a study of blood T cell repertoires in COVID-19. Clones were read by immunoSEQ multiplex PCR, and TCRdb kept only the in-frame ones, dropping some. Here the sample spans approximately 200,000 clones, 75% to 85% being singletons. The sequenced material came from PBMCs or T cells enriched from blood (not recorded which). The receptors were sampled from a man aged 35 to 55 who had recovered from COVID-19.

V usage is TRBV30 and J usage is TRBJ1-2; a possible D gene is TRBD1 (5 bases). The V end was cut by 1 base, the J end by 8 bases, with 23 bases between. Looked up from germline, CDR1 is GTSNPN and CDR2 is SVGIG (reference sequence). This CDR3 is built from 16 residues. The CDR3, as DNA: TGTGCCTGGAGTGCAACTCCGGGACCAAAGCGGGGAGGCTACACCTTC. Protein sequence: CAWSATPGPKRGGYTF.

J is TRBJ1-1 and V is TRBV28; 7 bases are a match to TRBD1. This CDR3 contains 15 residues. V dropped 7 bases and J dropped 1; count of bases not matched to a gene: 9. CDR1 and CDR2 (germline): MDHEN, SYDVKM. The CDR3 is CASTITGTENTEAFF. CDR3 sequence (DNA): TGTGCCAGCACCATAACCGGGACAGAGAACACTGAAGCTTTCTTT.

The chain combines TRBV14 with TRBJ1-2; D perhaps matches TRBD1 (6 bases). CDR1 and CDR2 (germline): SGHDN, FVKESK. Trimming removed 0 bases at V and 3 bases at J, with 14 bases between. The CDR3 runs to 16 residues. CDR3 amino acids: CASSQDLVGHHYGYTF. The DNA for the CDR3 is TGTGCCAGCAGCCAAGACTTAGTGGGACATCACTATGGCTACACCTTC.

This clone appeared a few times. The J gene is TRBJ1-4, the V gene TRBV25-1, with D hard to call. Looked up from germline, CDR1 is MGHDK and CDR2 is SYGVNS. V was shortened by 4 bases and J by 6 bases, with 12 bases between the two germline ends. The length of the CDR3 is 14 residues. Here the CDR3 reads CASSVGQRDEKLFF. CDR3 nucleotide sequence: TGTGCCAGCAGTGTTGGGCAGAGAGATGAAAAACTGTTTTTT.

The chain employs TRBV7-8 and TRBJ2-3; 11 bases align to TRBD2. Germline CDR1 reads SGHVS; CDR2 reads FQNEAQ. The CDR3 sequence is 17 residues long. Germline trimming cut 3 bases from V and 3 bases from J; bases unmatched to any gene: 8. The CDR3 protein is CASSFGGLAGGTDTQYF. For the CDR3, the DNA is TGTGCCAGCAGCTTCGGTGGTCTAGCGGGAGGAACAGATACGCAGTATTTT.

This chain joins TRBV7-2 and TRBJ1-5; 7 bases are shared with TRBD1. The CDR3 sequence is 17 residues long. V was clipped by 5 bases and J by 2 bases; unmatched bases: 12. Per the germline V gene, CDR1 is SGHTA and CDR2 is FQGNSA. The CDR3 is CASSLFDREGGNQPQHF. The CDR3 region has the DNA TGTGCCAGCAGCCTATTCGACAGGGAAGGGGGCAATCAGCCCCAGCATTTT. The full variable domain, its missing parts supplied by reference TRBV7-2 and TRBJ1-5, is GAGVSQSPSNKVTEKGKDVELRCDPISGHTALYWYRQSLGQGLEFLIYFQGNSAPDKSGLPSDRFSAERTGGSVSTLTIQRTQQEDSAVYLCASSLFDREGGNQPQHFGDGTRLSIL.

The J gene is TRBJ1-1, the V gene TRBV4-1; 8 bases are a match to TRBD1. The CDR3 totals 15 residues. Per the germline V gene, CDR1 is MGHRA and CDR2 is YSYEKL. Trimming at V came to 1 base and at J to 5 bases, leaving 6 bases not matched to a gene. The CDR3 nucleotides read TGCGCCAGCAGCCAAGCGGACAGGGATGGGACTGAAGCTTTCTTT. The encoded protein is CASSQADRDGTEAFF.

This chain joins TRBV3-1 (or the pseudogene TRBV3-2) and TRBJ1-2; D is ambiguous. Trimming shortened V by 4 bases and J by 5 bases, and 17 bases separated the two germline ends. Germline assignment: CDR1 LGHDT and CDR2 YNNKEL (reference sequence). The CDR3 sequence is 15 residues long. Here the CDR3 reads CASSPAGMGYYGYTF. In DNA form, the CDR3 reads TGTGCCAGCAGCCCAGCAGGCATGGGCTATTATGGCTACACCTTC.

The rearrangement links TRBV6-5 to TRBJ1-2; D might be TRBD1 (5 bases). V lost 5 bases and J lost 6, with 13 bases in between. Germline CDR1 MNHEY, CDR2 SVGAGI. There are 13 residues in the CDR3. The CDR3 loop reads CASSNQGPNGYTF. In DNA, the CDR3 is TGTGCCAGCAGTAATCAGGGTCCAAATGGCTACACCTTC.

This clone occurred a few times. The gene calls are TRBV7-3 and TRBJ2-6; D is possibly TRBD2 (5 bases). V was trimmed by 5 bases and J by 0 bases, leaving 11 bases between them. This CDR3 region has 16 residues. In germline, CDR1 is SGHTA, CDR2 FQGTGA. The DNA of the CDR3 is TGTGCCAGCAGCCTCAGGCGGGTCTCTGGGGCCAACGTCCTGACTTTC. This encodes CASSLRRVSGANVLTF.

The rearrangement joins TRBV28 to TRBJ1-2; D is perhaps TRBD1 (5 bases). CDR1 is MDHEN and CDR2 is SYDVKM in the germline V gene. V dropped 3 bases and J dropped 4 bases, with 9 bases sitting between them. This CDR3 comprises 13 residues. CDR3 sequence reads: CASSFPGFYGYTF. CDR3 in DNA: TGTGCCAGCAGTTTCCCAGGGTTCTATGGCTACACCTTC.

The rearrangement uses TRBV10-2 and TRBJ2-7, with no clear D. CDR3 size: 15 residues. Trimming left V 3 bases short and J 0 bases short, with 12 bases between. Germline V gene sequence: CDR1 WSHSY, CDR2 SAAADI. The CDR3 region is CASSDLRPASYEQYF. In nucleotides, the CDR3 is TGCGCCAGCAGTGATTTGCGTCCCGCCTCCTACGAGCAGTACTTC.